Following are 8 T cell receptor beta chains from one sample sequenced in a study of identical twins. TCRdb processed the 5' RACE reads anew with MiXCR; each CDR3 protein has one entry. Among some 300,000 distinct CDR3 sequences listed, 9% to 15% were seen once. The same sample was also used in a study of yellow fever vaccine responses in identical twins.

Specimen: CD8+ T cells sorted from blood. The receptors derive from a woman under 30 in good health.

This chain links TRBV28 with TRBJ2-6; D is uncertain. Per the germline V gene, CDR1 is MDHEN and CDR2 is SYDVKM. The CDR3 totals 16 residues. The ends were cut back, 2 bases at V and 2 bases at J, with 10 bases in the middle. CDR3 DNA: TGTGCCAGCAGTTTACCCTACAGCGCTGGGGCCAACGTCCTGACTTTC. It codes for CASSLPYSAGANVLTF.

This clonotype was picked up a small number of times. This chain connects TRBV12-3 or TRBV12-4 to TRBJ1-6, with 10 bases matching TRBD1. Trimming at V came to 5 bases and at J to 7 bases, leaving 5 bases not matched to a gene. The CDR3 length is 15 residues. CDR3 bases: TGTGCCAGCAGTACGGGGACAGGGGAAAATTCACCCCTCCACTTT. It translates to CASSTGTGENSPLHF.

This clonotype appeared a few times. The V call is TRBV5-1, the J call TRBJ2-1; TRBD1 matches at 9 bases. The germline V gene encodes CDR1 SGHRS and CDR2 YFSETQ. This CDR3 is 20 amino acids long. With V trimmed by 4 bases and J by 5 bases, 22 bases remained unmatched. The DNA for the CDR3 is TGCGCCAGCAGCCCGACCGTAGACCTAACCCGGGACAGGGAACACAATGAGCAGTTCTTC. The encoded protein is CASSPTVDLTRDREHNEQFF.

This chain uses TRBV28 with TRBJ1-6, with D perhaps matching TRBD1 (5 bases). Trimming took off 1 base at V and 10 bases at J, with 17 bases between the two ends. The V gene's germline CDR1 is MDHEN and CDR2 SYDVKM. There are 16 residues in the CDR3. This CDR3 reads CASSLFRNRPNSPLHF. In nucleotides, the CDR3 is TGTGCCAGCAGTTTATTTCGGAACAGGCCAAACTCACCCCTCCACTTT.

This clonotype showed up just a few times. The chain has TRBV7-9 and TRBJ2-7; tentatively, D is TRBD1 (6 bases). This CDR3 is built from 14 residues. Germline CDR1 SEHNR, CDR2 FQNEAQ (reference sequence). Deletions cut 5 bases from V and 2 bases from J, with 13 bases between. The CDR3 DNA follows: TGTGCCAGCAGCCCCCGGACAGAACCCTACGAGCAGTACGTC. Translation: CASSPRTEPYEQYV.

The rearrangement links TRBV7-9 to TRBJ1-4; D not resolved. The V and J ends lost 5 bases and 3 bases respectively, with 13 bases between them. Germline assignment: CDR1 SEHNR and CDR2 FQNEAQ (reference sequence). CDR3 length: 15 amino acids. The CDR3 nucleotides are TGTGCCAGCAGCCCCCCCGGCAGCCCTAATGAAAAACTGTTTTTT. Its translation: CASSPPGSPNEKLFF.

Turning to this clonotype: An end of the junction differs from the germline gene, which may be a read error. J is TRBJ2-1 and V is TRBV7-3; weak D call: TRBD1 (6 bases). Germline CDR1 SGHTA, CDR2 FQGTGA. The CDR3 length is 15 residues. Here the CDR3 reads CASSLQGISHNEQFF. The CDR3 nucleotides are TGTGCCAGCAGCTTGCAGGGGATCTCCCACAATGAGCAGTTCTTC.

This clonotype came up many times. The rearrangement uses TRBV11-1 and TRBJ2-1; 10 positions agree with TRBD2. The CDR3 runs 18 residues. Germline CDR1 reads SGHAT; CDR2 reads FQDESV (reference sequence). Trimming at V came to 2 bases and at J to 8 bases, leaving 15 bases not matched to a gene. The CDR3 here is CASSLQGKRGLAYDEQFF. CDR3 sequence (DNA): TGTGCCAGCAGCTTACAGGGCAAACGGGGACTAGCGTACGATGAGCAGTTCTTC.